A selection of T cell receptor beta chains follows, all from one sample in a study of CD8+CD57+ T cells in acquired aplastic anemia. TCRdb re-called the reads through MiXCR, storing one row per CDR3 protein. There are under 350,000 distinct CDR3 sequences in the sample; approximately 55% occur only once, and 6.5% to 10% lies in the top ten. Input material: sorted CD4+, CD8+, or CD8+CD57+ T cells (not recorded which) from PBMCs. All receptors derive from a human donor with severe aplastic anemia or a healthy control (not recorded which). CDR3s include the opening cysteine and the closing phenylalanine or tryptophan. The order of the fields is V gene, D gene, CDR3 protein. D genes are given only for firm matches.

>TRBV20-1|-
CSASRVGEKLFF
>TRBV29-1|TRBD2
CSVAGTSGRESSYNEQFF
>TRBV5-1|-
CASSLTGTGDEQYF
>TRBV20-1|-
CSARARAGTEAFF
>TRBV5-1|-
CASSLAGAEYEQYF
>TRBV20-1|-
CSASGTSYEQYF
>TRBV5-5|TRBD1
CASSSRDRGNNEQFF
>TRBV10-2|-
CASNQAPNTGELFF
>TRBV24-1|TRBD2
CATSDFRASGVVDTQYF
>TRBV6-1|-
CASRIHMSGNTIYF
>TRBV7-8|-
CASSPFPGPNTGELFF
>TRBV20-1|-
CSALTGSAYGQYF
>TRBV7-2|-
CASSLRAANTEAFF
>TRBV9|-
CASSVGDRGTSGYSYEQYF
>TRBV4-2|-
CASSQDIAGVIAQYF
>TRBV9|TRBD1
CASSDPGTGAYNEQFF
>TRBV5-1|-
CASSLLGGQSYEQYF
>TRBV6-6|TRBD1
CASSYIRDRGGEQYF
>TRBV7-9|-
CASSKQRGDYGYTF
>TRBV19|TRBD1
CASRNRGDNSPLHF
>TRBV7-2|-
CASSFGQRNSPLHF
>TRBV7-9|-
CASTQSTDTQYF